This note documents a single T cell receptor (beta chain) sequence. The data originate from a study of blood T cells in healthy people across ages. For every donor, a draw yielded around 10 milliliters of peripheral blood. Per-sample PBMC isolation yielded at least 6.5 million cells. A J-beta primer mix and a sample-barcoded 5' primer were used in a second PCR of roughly 7 to 12 cycles. TCRdb re-called the 5' RACE reads with MiXCR, one entry per CDR3 protein. The sample includes around 1,700,000 distinct CDR3 sequences, approximately 28% of them seen just once. This CDR3 comprises 17 residues. The V gene lost 1 base and the J gene lost 4 bases, with 19 bases spanning the gap.

The gene calls are TRBV12-3 or TRBV12-4 and TRBJ2-5; D tentatively fits TRBD1 or TRBD2 (7 bases each). This clonotype was sampled from a young woman in good health. The sequenced sample consisted of blood. CDR3 region: CASSLGDKAGGVETQYF. CDR3 nucleotide sequence: TGTGCCAGCAGTTTAGGGGACAAAGCAGGGGGGGTAGAGACCCAGTACTTC.